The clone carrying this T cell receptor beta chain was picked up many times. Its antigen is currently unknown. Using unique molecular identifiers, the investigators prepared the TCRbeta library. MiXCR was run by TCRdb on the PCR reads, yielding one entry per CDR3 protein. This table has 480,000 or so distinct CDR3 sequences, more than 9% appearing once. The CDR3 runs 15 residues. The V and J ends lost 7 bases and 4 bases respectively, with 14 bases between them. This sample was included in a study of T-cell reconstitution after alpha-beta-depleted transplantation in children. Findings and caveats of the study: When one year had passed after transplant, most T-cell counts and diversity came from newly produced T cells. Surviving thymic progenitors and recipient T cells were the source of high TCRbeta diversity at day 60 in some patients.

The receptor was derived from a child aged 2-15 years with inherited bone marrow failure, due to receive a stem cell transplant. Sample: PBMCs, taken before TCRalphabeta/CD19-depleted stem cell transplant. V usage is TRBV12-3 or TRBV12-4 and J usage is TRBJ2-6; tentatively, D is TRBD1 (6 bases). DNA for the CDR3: TGTGCCAGCACCTCTACAGGGATAGGGGCCAACGTCCTGACTTTC. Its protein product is CASTSTGIGANVLTF.